This T cell receptor (beta chain) came from a study of shared clonotypes between healthy human individuals. There are 13 residues in the CDR3. Germline CDR1 and CDR2: GTSNPN and SVGIG (reference sequence). With 8 bases removed from V and 1 base from J, the gap between germline ends came to 13 bases. Assay: immunoSEQ multiplex PCR; the TCRdb copy retains only in-frame clones and omits some. The table shows about half a million clones, with 79% occurring only once. Only one count was recorded for this clone. This TCR was recovered from a woman aged 40-49 years in good health. Some clones in this sample may be carry-over from other donors' samples. The source material was PBMCs. This chain uses TRBV30 with TRBJ2-3, with a tentative D call TRBD2 (7 bases). In nucleotides, the CDR3 is TGTGCCCGCGGGGGCCCAGGCACAGATACGCAGTATTTT. Its translation: CARGGPGTDTQYF.